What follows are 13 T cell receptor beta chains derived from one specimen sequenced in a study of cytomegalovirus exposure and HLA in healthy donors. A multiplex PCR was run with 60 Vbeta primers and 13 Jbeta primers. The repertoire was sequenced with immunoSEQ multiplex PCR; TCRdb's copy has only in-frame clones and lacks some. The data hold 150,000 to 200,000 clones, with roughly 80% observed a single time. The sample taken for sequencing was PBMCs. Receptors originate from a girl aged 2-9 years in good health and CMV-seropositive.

For the CDR3, the DNA is TGTGCCAGCAGCCCCATCATCGAGGCTTTCTTT. Its translation: CASSPIIEAFF. This chain connects TRBV7-9 to TRBJ1-1; D unclear. V was clipped by 5 bases and J by 11 bases, with 12 bases between them. The CDR3 covers 11 residues. Germline V gene sequence: CDR1 SEHNR, CDR2 FQNEAQ (reference sequence).

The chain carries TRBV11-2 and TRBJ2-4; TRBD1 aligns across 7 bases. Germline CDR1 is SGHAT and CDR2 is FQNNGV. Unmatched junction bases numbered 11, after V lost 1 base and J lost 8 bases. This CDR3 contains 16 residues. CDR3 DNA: TGTGCCAGCAGCTTAGGGATACAGGGGTTAAGGGACATTCAGTACTTC. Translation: CASSLGIQGLRDIQYF.

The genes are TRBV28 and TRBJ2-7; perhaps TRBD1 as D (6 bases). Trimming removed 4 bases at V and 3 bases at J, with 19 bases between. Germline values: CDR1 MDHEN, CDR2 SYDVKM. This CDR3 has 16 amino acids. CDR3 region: CASSSFDRNNHYEQYF. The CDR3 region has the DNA TGTGCCAGCAGTTCCTTTGACAGGAACAACCACTACGAGCAGTACTTC.

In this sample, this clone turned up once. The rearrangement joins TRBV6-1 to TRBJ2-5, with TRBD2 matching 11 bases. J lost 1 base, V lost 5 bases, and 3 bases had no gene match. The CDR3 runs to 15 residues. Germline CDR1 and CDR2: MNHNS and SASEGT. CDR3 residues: CASSRLAGSQETQYF. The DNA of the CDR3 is TGTGCCAGCAGTAGACTAGCGGGATCCCAAGAGACCCAGTACTTC.

CDR3 sequence reads: CASIKEYSNQPQHF. The CDR3 nucleotides read TGTGCCAGTATCAAGGAGTATAGCAATCAGCCCCAGCATTTT. The rearrangement joins TRBV19 to TRBJ1-5; D uncertain. Germline V CDR1 and CDR2: LNHDA, SQIVND (reference sequence). V lost 7 bases and J 0 bases, leaving 10 bases between the germline ends. The CDR3 extends over 14 amino acids.

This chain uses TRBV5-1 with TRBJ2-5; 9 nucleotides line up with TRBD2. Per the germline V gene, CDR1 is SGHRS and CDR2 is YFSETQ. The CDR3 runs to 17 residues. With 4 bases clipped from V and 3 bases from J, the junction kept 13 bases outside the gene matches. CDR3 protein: CASSPGVRREGEETQYF. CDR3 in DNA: TGCGCCAGCAGCCCTGGGGTTCGGCGGGAGGGAGAAGAGACCCAGTACTTC. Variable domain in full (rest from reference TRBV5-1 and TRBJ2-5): KAGVTQTPRYLIKTRGQQVTLSCSPISGHRSVSWYQQTPGQGLQFLFEYFSETQRNKGNFPGRFSGRQFSNSRSEMNVSTLELGDSALYLCASSPGVRREGEETQYFGPGTRLLVL.

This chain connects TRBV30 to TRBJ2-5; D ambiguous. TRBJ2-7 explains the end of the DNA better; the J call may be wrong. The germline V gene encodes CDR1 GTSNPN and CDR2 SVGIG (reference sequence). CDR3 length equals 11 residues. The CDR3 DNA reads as TGTGCCTGGAGTGTAACCTACGAGCAGTACTTC. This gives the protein CAWSVTYEQYF.

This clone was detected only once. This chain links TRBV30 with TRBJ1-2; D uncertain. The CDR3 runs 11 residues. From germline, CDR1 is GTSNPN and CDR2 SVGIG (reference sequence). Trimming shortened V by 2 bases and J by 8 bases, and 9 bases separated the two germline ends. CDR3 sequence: CAWSSVPGYTF. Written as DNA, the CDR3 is TGTGCCTGGAGTTCCGTCCCGGGCTACACCTTC.

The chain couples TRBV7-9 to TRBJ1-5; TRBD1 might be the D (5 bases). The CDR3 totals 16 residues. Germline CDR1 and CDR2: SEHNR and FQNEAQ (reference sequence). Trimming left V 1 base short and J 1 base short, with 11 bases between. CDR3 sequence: CASSLDRGGSNQPQHF. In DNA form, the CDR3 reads TGTGCCAGCAGCTTAGATCGTGGGGGGAGCAATCAGCCCCAGCATTTT.

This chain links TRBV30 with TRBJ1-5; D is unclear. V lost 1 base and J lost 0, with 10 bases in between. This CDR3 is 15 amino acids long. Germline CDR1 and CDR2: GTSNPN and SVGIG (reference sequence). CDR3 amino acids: CAWSAETVSNQPQHF. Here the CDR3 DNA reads TGTGCCTGGAGTGCCGAGACTGTTAGCAATCAGCCCCAGCATTTT.

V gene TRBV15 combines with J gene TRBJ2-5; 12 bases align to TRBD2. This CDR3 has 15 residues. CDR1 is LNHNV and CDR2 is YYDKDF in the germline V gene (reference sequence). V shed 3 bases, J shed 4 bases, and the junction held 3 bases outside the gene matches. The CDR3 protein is CATSRASGRGETQYF. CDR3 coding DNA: TGTGCCACCAGCAGGGCTAGCGGGAGGGGAGAGACCCAGTACTTC.

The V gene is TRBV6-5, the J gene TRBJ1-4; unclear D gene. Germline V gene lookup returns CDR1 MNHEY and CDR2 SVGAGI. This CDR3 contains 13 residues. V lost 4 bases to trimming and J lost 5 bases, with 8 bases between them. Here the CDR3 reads CASSSGSNEKLFF. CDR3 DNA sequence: TGTGCCAGCAGTTCGGGATCAAATGAAAAACTGTTTTTT.

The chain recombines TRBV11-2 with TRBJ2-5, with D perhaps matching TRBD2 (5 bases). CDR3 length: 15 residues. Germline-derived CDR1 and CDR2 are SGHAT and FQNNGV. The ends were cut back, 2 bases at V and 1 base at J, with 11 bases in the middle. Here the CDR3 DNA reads TGTGCCAGCAGCTTATCTGGAGGTCCCCAAGAGACCCAGTACTTC. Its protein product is CASSLSGGPQETQYF.